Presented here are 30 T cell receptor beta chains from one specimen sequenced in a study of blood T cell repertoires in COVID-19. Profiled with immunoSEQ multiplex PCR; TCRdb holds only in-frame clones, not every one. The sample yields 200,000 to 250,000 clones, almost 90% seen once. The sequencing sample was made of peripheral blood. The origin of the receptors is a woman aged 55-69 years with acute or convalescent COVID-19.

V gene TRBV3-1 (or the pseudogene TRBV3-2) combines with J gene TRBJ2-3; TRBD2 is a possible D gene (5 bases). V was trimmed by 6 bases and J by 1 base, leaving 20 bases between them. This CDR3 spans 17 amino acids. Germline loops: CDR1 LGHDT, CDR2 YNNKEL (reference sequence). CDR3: CASSYFGSNSGTDTQYF. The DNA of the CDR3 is TGTGCCAGCAGTTACTTTGGGAGTAACTCGGGCACAGATACGCAGTATTTT.

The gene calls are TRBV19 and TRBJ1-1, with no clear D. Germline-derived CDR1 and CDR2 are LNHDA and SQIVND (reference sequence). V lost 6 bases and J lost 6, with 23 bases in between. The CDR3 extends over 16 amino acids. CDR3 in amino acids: CASSKEQKPFAPEAFF. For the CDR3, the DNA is TGTGCCAGTAGCAAGGAACAGAAACCCTTCGCACCTGAAGCTTTCTTT.

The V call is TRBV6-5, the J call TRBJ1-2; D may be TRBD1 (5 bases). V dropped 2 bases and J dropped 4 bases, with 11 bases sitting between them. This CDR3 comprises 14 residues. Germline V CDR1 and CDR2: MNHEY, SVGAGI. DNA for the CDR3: TGTGCCAGCAGTTACCTTCCGCAGGGCTATGGCTACACCTTC. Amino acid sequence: CASSYLPQGYGYTF.

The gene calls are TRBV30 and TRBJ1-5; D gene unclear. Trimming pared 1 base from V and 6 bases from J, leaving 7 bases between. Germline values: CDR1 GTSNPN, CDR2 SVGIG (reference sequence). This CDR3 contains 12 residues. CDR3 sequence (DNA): TGTGCCTGGAGTGCCCGGGGTCAGCCCCAGCATTTT. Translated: CAWSARGQPQHF. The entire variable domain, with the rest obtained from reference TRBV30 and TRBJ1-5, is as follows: SQTIHQWPATLVQPVGSPLSLECTVEGTSNPNLYWYRQAAGRGLQLLFYSVGIGQISSEVPQNLSASRPQDRQFILSSKKLLLSDSGFYLCAWSARGQPQHFGDGTRLSIL.

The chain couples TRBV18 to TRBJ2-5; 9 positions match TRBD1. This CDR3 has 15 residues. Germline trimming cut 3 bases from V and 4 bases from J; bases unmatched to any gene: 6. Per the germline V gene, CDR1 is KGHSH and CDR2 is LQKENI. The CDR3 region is CASSPGQGGRETQYF. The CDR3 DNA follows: TGTGCCAGCTCACCGGGACAGGGAGGAAGAGAGACCCAGTACTTC.

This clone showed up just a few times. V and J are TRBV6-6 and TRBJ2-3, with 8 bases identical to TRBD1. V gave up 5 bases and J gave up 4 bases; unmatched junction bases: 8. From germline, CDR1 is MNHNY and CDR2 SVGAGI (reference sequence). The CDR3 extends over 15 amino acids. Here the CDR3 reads CASSGRDRRPDTQYF. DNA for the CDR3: TGTGCCAGCAGTGGCCGGGACAGGCGCCCAGATACGCAGTATTTT.

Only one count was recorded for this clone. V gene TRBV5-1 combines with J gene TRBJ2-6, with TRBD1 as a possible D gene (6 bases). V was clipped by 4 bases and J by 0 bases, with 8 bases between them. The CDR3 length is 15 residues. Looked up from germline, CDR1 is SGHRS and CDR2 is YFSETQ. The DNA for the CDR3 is TGCGCCAGCAGCGGGACACCCTCTGGGGCCAACGTCCTGACTTTC. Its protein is CASSGTPSGANVLTF.

The CDR3 is CASSLGGKLTDTQYF. In DNA, the CDR3 is TGTGCCAGCAGCTTGGGAGGGAAGTTAACAGATACGCAGTATTTT. The chain links TRBV5-4 to TRBJ2-3; D perhaps matches TRBD2 (5 bases). CDR1 and CDR2 from the germline V gene are SGHNT and YYREEE (reference sequence). V lost 0 bases, J lost 3 bases, and 11 bases lay in between. The CDR3 loop spans 15 amino acids. Together with reference TRBV5-4 and TRBJ2-3, the CDR3 gives the full variable domain: ETGVTQSPTHLIKTRGQQVTLRCSSQSGHNTVSWYQQALGQGPQFIFQYYREEENGRGNFPPRFSGLQFPNYSSELNVNALELDDSALYLCASSLGGKLTDTQYFGPGTRLTVL.

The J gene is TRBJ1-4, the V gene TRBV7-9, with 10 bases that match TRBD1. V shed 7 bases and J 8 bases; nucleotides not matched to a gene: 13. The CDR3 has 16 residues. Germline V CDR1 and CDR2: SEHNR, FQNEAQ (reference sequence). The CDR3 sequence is CASTDRGQGVLEKLFF. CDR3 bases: TGTGCCAGCACCGACCGCGGACAGGGGGTATTAGAAAAACTGTTTTTT.

The CDR3 DNA sequence: TGTGCCAGCAGCTTAAACGGGCAGGGGTTTCAGCCCCAGCATTTT. It yields the protein CASSLNGQGFQPQHF. The chain employs TRBV7-2 and TRBJ1-5; tentative D call: TRBD1 (6 bases). Germline V lookup: CDR1 SGHTA, CDR2 FQGNSA. The V end was cut by 2 bases, the J end by 6 bases, with 14 bases between. This CDR3 has 15 residues.

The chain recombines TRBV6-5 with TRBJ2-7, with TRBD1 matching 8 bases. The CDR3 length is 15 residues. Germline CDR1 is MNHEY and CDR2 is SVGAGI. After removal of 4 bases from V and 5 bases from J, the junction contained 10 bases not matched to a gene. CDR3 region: CASSFRDRRSHEQYF. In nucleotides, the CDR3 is TGTGCCAGCAGTTTCCGGGACAGGCGATCCCACGAGCAGTACTTC.

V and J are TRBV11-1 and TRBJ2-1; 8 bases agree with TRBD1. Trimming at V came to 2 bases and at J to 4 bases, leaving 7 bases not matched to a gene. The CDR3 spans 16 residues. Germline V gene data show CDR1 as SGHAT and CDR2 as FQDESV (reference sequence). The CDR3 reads CASSLQGALGYNEQFF. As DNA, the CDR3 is TGTGCCAGCAGCTTACAGGGGGCGCTGGGGTACAATGAGCAGTTCTTC.

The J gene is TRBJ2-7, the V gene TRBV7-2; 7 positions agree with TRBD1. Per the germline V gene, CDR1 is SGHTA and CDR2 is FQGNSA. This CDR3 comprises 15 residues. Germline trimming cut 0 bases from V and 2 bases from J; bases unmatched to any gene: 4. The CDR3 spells CASSLATGIAYEQYF. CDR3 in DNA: TGTGCCAGCAGCTTAGCGACAGGGATCGCCTACGAGCAGTACTTC.

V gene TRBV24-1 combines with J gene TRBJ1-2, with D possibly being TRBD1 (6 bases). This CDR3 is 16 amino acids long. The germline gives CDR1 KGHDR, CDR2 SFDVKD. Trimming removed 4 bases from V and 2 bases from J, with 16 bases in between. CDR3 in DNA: TGTGCCACCAGTGAGGCCGGACAGCAGGCCAACTATGGCTACACCTTC. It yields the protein CATSEAGQQANYGYTF.

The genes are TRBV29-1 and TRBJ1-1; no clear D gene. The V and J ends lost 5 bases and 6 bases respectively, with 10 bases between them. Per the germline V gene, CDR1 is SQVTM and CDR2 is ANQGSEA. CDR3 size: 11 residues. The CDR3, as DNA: TGCAGCGTTCCAGGTGCCTCTGAAGCTTTCTTT. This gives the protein CSVPGASEAFF.

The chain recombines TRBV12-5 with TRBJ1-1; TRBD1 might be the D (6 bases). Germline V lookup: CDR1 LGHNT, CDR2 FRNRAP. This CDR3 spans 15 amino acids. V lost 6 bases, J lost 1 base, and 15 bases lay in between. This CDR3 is CASGQGQLRNTEAFF. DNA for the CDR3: TGTGCTAGTGGCCAGGGACAACTAAGGAACACTGAAGCTTTCTTT. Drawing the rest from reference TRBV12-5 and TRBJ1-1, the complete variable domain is DARVTQTPRHKVTEMGQEVTMRCQPILGHNTVFWYRQTMMQGLELLAYFRNRAPLDDSGMPKDRFSAEMPDATLATLKIQPSEPRDSAVYFCASGQGQLRNTEAFFGQGTRLTVV.

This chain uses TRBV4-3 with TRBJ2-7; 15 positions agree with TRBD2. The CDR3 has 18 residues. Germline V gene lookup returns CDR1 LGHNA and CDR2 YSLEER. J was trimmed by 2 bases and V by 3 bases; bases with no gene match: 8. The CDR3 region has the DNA TGCGCCAGCAGCCAGGAGGGACTAGCGGGAGGAAACGCCTACGAGCAGTACTTC. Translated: CASSQEGLAGGNAYEQYF.

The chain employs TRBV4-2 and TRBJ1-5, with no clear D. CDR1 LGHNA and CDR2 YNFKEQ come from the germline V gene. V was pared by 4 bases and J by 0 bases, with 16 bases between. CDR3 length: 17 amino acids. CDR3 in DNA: TGTGCCAGCAGCCTATATGGAGGGAGAACTAGCAATCAGCCCCAGCATTTT. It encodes CASSLYGGRTSNQPQHF.

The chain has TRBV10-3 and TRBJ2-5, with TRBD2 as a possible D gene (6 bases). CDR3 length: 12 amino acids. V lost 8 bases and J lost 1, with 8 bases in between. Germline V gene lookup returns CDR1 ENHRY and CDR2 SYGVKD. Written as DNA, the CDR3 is TGTGCCATCGGAGCGGGCCAAGAGACCCAGTACTTC. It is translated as CAIGAGQETQYF.

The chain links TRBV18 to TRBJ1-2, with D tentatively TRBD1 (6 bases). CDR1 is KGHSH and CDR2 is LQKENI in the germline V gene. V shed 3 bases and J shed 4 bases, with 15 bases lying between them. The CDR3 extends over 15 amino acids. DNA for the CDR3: TGTGCCAGCTCACCGGCAACAGGGAAGATCTATGGCTACACCTTC. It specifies CASSPATGKIYGYTF.

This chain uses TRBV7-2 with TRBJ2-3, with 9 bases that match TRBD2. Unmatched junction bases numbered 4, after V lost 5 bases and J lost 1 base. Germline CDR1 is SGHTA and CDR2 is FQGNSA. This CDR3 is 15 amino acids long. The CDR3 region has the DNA TGTGCCAGCAGCCCTACTAGCGGGCGCACAGATACGCAGTATTTT. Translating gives CASSPTSGRTDTQYF.

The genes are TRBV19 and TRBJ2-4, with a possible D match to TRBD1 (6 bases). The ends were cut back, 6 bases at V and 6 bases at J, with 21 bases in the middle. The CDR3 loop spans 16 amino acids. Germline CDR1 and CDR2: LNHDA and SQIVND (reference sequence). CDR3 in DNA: TGTGCCAGTAGCAATGCCTACCAGGGGACGGGAAACATTCAGTACTTC. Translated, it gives CASSNAYQGTGNIQYF.

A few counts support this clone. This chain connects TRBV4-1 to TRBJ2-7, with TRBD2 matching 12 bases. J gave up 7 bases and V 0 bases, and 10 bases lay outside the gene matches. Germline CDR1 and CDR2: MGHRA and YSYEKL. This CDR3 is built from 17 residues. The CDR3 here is CASSQEGGLAGGNEQYF. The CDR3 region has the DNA TGCGCCAGCAGCCAAGAAGGAGGCCTAGCGGGAGGGAATGAGCAGTACTTC.

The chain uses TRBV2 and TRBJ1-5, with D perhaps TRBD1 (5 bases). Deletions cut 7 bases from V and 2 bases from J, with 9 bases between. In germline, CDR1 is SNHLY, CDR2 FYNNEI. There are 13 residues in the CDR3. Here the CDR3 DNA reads TGTGCCAGCACCAGGGAAGGCAATCAGCCCCAGCATTTT. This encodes CASTREGNQPQHF. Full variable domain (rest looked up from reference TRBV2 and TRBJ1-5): EPEVTQTPSHQVTQMGQEVILRCVPISNHLYFYWYRQILGQKVEFLVSFYNNEISEKSEIFDDQFSVERPDGSNFTLKIRSTKLEDSAMYFCASTREGNQPQHFGDGTRLSIL.

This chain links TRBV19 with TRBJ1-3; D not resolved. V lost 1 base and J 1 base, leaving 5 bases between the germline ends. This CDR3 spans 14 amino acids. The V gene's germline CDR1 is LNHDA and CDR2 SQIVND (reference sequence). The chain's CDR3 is CASSIGTSGNTIYF. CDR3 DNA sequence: TGTGCCAGTAGTATAGGGACTTCTGGAAACACCATATATTTT.

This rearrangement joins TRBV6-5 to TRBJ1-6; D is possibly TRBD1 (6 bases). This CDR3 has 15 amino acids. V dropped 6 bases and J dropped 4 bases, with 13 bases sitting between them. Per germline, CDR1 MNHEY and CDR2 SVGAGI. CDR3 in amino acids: CASRWGPTYNSPLHF. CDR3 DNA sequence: TGTGCCAGCAGGTGGGGGCCTACTTATAATTCACCCCTCCACTTT.

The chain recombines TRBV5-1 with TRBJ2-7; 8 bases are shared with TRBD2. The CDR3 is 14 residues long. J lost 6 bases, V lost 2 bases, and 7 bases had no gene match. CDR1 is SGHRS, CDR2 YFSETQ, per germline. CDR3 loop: CASSLLAGHAEQYF. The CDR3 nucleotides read TGCGCCAGCAGCTTATTAGCGGGGCACGCCGAGCAGTACTTC.

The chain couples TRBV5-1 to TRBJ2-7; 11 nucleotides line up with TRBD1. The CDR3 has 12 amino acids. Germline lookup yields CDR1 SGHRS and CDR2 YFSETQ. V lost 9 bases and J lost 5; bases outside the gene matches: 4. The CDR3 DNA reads TGCGCCACCAGGGGACAGGGGGACGAGCAGTACTTC. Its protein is CATRGQGDEQYF.

As DNA, the CDR3 is TGTGCCAGCAGCGAGGGTTATGAGACGGTGAACACTGAAGCTTTCTTT. Translated: CASSEGYETVNTEAFF. The chain combines TRBV11-2 with TRBJ1-1, with D uncertain. The CDR3 extends over 16 amino acids. CDR1 is SGHAT and CDR2 is FQNNGV in the germline V gene. Between the trimmed V and J ends, which lost 5 bases and 0 bases, there was a span of 16 bases.

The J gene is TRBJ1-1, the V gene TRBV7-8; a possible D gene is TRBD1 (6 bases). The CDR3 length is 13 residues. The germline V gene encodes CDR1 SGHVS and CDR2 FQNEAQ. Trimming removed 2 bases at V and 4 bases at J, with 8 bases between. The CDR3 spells CASSLTGSTEAFF. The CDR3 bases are TGTGCCAGCAGCTTAACAGGGAGCACTGAAGCTTTCTTT. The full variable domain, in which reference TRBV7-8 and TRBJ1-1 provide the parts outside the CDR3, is GAGVSQSPRYKVAKRGQDVALRCDPISGHVSLFWYQQALGQGPEFLTYFQNEAQLDKSGLPSDRFFAERPEGSVSTLKIQRTQQEDSAVYLCASSLTGSTEAFFGQGTRLTVV.